This record looks at one T cell receptor (beta chain) sequence and its context. What it binds is not known. CDR1 is ENHRY, CDR2 SYGVKD, per germline. CDR3 size: 19 residues. V lost 3 bases, J lost 0 bases, and 20 bases lay in between. This record belongs to a study of T cell responses to AZD1222 COVID-19 vaccine. Study overall: Second doses at about 4 or about 12 weeks were pooled.

The repertoire was sequenced with immunoSEQ multiplex PCR; TCRdb's copy has only in-frame clones and lacks some. The sample consists of some 110,000 clones, about nine tenths of them appearing once. Regarding the study as a whole: At study baseline, merely over 5 AZD1222 recipients were seropositive. Repertoires were sampled only after the peak T cell response. Clonal diversity may have been underestimated, and the donors were mostly white British, with more females than males.

This chain links TRBV10-3 with TRBJ1-4, with D perhaps TRBD1 (6 bases). The source is an adult in good health. This sample comprised peripheral blood, obtained on day 0 of AZD1222 vaccination. CDR3 nucleotide sequence: TGTGCCATCAGTGATTGGGACACCGAAACCGGTTCAACTAATGAAAAACTGTTTTTT. This codes for CAISDWDTETGSTNEKLFF.